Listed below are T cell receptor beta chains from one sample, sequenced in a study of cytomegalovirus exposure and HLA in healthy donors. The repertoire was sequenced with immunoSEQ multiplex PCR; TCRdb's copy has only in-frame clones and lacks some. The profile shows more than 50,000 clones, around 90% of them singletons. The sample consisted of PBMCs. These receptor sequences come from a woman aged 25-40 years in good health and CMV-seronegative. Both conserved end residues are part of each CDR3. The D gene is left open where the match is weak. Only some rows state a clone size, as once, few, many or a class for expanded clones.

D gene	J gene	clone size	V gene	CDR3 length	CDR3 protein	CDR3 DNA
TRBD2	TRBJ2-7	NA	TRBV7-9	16	CASSPMWAGGLYEQYF	TGTGCCAGCAGCCCAATGTGGGCGGGAGGTCTGTACGAGCAGTACTTC
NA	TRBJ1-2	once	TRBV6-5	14	CASSPGSGTYGYTF	TGTGCCAGCAGCCCCGGATCAGGGACTTATGGCTACACCTTC
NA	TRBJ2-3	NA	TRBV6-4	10	CAIQTDTQYF	TGTGCCATCCAAACAGATACGCAGTATTTT
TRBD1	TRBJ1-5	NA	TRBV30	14	CAWSVGQVDQPQHF	TGTGCCTGGAGTGTCGGACAGGTGGATCAGCCCCAGCATTTT
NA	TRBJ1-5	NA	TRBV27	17	CASSRFPDSLPNQPQHF	TGTGCCAGCAGTAGGTTCCCGGACTCCCTACCCAATCAGCCCCAGCATTTT
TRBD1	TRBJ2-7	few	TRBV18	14	CASSLRDRDYEQYF	TGTGCCAGCTCACTCCGGGACAGGGACTACGAGCAGTACTTC
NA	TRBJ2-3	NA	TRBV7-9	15	CASSFLPTSPDTQYF	TGTGCCAGCAGCTTCTTACCTACTAGCCCAGATACGCAGTATTTT
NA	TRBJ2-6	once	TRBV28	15	CASSSGSSGANVLTF	TGTGCCAGCAGTTCCGGGTCTTCTGGGGCCAACGTCCTGACTTTC
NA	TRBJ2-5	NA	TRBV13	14	CASSSLGGQETQYF	TGTGCCAGCAGCTCTCTGGGGGGTCAAGAGACCCAGTACTTC
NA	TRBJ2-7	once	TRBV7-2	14	CASSVGGLSYEQYF	TGTGCCAGCTCCGTGGGGGGTCTATCCTACGAGCAGTACTTC
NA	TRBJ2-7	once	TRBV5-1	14	CASSLEGSLYEQYF	TGCGCCAGCAGCTTGGAGGGGTCGCTCTACGAGCAGTACTTC
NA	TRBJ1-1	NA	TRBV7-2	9	CASSSVPFF	TGTGCCAGCAGTTCCGTTCCTTTCTTT
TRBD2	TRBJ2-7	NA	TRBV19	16	CASSITPASGVYEQYF	TGTGCCAGTAGTATAACCCCGGCTAGCGGGGTCTACGAGCAGTACTTC
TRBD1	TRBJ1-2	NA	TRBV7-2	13	CARKQGAVDGYTF	TGTGCCCGCAAACAGGGGGCGGTCGATGGCTACACCTTC
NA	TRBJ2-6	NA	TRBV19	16	CASSNYRDPGANVLTF	TGTGCCAGTAGTAACTACAGGGACCCTGGGGCCAACGTCCTGACTTTC
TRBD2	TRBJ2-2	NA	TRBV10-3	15	CAISEPSGRAGELFF	TGTGCCATCAGTGAACCTAGCGGGAGGGCCGGGGAGCTGTTTTTT
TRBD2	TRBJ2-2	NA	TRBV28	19	CASSLRLAGGPPYTGELFF	TGTGCCAGCAGTTTAAGGCTAGCGGGAGGGCCGCCGTACACCGGGGAGCTGTTTTTT
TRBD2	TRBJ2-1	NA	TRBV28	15	CASRAGTSGSHEQFF	TGTGCCAGCAGAGCCGGGACTAGCGGGAGCCATGAGCAGTTCTTC
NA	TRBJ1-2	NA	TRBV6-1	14	CASAGQHLNYGYTF	TGTGCCAGCGCCGGACAGCATCTTAACTATGGCTACACCTTC
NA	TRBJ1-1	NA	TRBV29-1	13	CSVEYRVGTEAFF	TGCAGCGTGGAATACAGGGTTGGCACTGAAGCTTTCTTT
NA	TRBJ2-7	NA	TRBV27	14	CASSTTGEAYEQYF	TGTGCCAGCAGTACCACGGGAGAGGCCTACGAGCAGTACTTC
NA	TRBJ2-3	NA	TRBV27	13	CASSFAGPDTQYF	TGTGCCAGCAGTTTCGCGGGTCCGGATACGCAGTATTTT
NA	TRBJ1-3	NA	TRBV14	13	CASSILGGNTIYF	TGTGCCAGCAGCATACTCGGAGGGAACACCATATATTTT
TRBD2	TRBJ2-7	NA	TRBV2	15	CASSKTSGNPYEQYF	TGTGCCAGCAGTAAGACTAGCGGGAACCCCTACGAGCAGTACTTC
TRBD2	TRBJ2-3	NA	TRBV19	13	CASNSGSTDTQYF	TGTGCCAGTAATAGCGGGAGTACAGATACGCAGTATTTT
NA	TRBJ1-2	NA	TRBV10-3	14	CAISEAGVNYGYTF	TGTGCCATCAGTGAGGCGGGGGTAAACTATGGCTACACCTTC
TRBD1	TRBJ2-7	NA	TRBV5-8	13	CASSPGQGESGYF	TGTGCCAGCAGCCCGGGACAGGGCGAGAGCGGATACTTC
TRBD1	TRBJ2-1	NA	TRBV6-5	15	CASTLGQGPYNEQFF	TGTGCCAGCACTCTCGGACAGGGACCCTACAATGAGCAGTTCTTC
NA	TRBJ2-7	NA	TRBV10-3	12	CAIGGTSYEQYF	TGTGCCATCGGGGGGACTTCCTACGAGCAGTACTTC
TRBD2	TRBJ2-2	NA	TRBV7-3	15	CASSLGGRNTGELFF	TGTGCCAGCAGCTTAGGCGGGAGGAACACCGGGGAGCTGTTTTTT
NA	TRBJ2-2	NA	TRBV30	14	CAWSGSSGAGELFF	TGTGCCTGGAGTGGATCTTCGGGGGCCGGGGAGCTGTTTTTT
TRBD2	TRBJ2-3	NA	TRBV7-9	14	CASSLTSGSDTQYF	TGTGCCAGCAGCTTGACTAGCGGGTCAGATACGCAGTATTTT